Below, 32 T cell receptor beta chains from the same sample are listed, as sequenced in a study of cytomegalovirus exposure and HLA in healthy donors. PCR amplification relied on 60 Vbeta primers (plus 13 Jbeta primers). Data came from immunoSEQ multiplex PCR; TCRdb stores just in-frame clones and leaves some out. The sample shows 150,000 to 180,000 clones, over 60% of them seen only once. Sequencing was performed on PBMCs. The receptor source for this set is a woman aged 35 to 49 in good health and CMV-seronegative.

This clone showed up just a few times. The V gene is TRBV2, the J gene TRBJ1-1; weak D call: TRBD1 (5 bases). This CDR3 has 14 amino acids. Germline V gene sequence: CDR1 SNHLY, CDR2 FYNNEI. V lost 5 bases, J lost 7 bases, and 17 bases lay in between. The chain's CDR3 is CASSRNDWGDEAFF. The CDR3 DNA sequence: TGTGCCAGCAGTCGAAACGACTGGGGGGATGAAGCTTTCTTT.

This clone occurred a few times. The CDR3 spells CASSEEYGQGKGYTF. The CDR3 DNA is TGTGCCAGCAGTGAAGAATATGGACAGGGCAAAGGCTACACCTTC. V and J are TRBV6-1 and TRBJ1-2, with TRBD1 matching over 8 bases. Trimming took 1 base from V and 8 from J; bases not matched to a gene: 9. Looked up from germline, CDR1 is MNHNS and CDR2 is SASEGT. This CDR3 region has 15 residues.

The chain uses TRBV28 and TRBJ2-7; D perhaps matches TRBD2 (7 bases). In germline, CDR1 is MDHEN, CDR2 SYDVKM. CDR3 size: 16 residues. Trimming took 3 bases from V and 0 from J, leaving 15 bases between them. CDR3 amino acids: CASSLGGAVGSYEQYF. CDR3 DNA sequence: TGTGCCAGCAGTTTGGGGGGGGCGGTGGGCTCCTACGAGCAGTACTTC.

The CDR3 here is CASSFVDTQYF. The CDR3 DNA follows: TGTGCCAGCAGCTTCGTAGATACGCAGTATTTT. The chain combines TRBV7-9 with TRBJ2-3; D call uncertain. The germline CDR1 and CDR2 sequences are SEHNR and FQNEAQ (reference sequence). There are 11 residues in the CDR3. Trimming left V 3 bases short and J 5 bases short, with 3 bases between.

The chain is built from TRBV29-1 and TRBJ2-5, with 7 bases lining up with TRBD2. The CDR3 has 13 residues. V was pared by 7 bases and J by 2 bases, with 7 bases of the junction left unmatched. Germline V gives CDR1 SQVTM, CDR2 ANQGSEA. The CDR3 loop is CSATGEGQETQYF. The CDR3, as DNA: TGCAGCGCCACTGGGGAGGGTCAAGAGACCCAGTACTTC.

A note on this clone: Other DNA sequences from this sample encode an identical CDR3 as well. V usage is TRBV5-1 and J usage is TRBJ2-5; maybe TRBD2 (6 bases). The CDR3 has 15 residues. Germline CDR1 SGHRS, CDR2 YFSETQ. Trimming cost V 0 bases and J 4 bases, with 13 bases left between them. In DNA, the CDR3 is TGCGCCAGCAGCTTGGCCGGAGGGTCAGGAGAGACCCAGTACTTC. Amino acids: CASSLAGGSGETQYF.

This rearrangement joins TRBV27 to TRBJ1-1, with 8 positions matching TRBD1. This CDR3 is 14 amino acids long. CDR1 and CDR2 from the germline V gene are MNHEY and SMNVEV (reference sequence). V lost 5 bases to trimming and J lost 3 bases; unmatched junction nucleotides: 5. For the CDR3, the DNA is TGTGCCAGCAGTACGACAGGGGCCCACACTGAAGCTTTCTTT. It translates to CASSTTGAHTEAFF.

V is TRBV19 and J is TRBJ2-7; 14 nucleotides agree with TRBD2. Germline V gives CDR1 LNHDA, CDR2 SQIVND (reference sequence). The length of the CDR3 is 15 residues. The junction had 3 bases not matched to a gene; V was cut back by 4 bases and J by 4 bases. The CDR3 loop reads CASSKTSGGEYEQYF. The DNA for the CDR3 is TGTGCCAGTAGTAAGACTAGCGGGGGGGAATACGAGCAGTACTTC.

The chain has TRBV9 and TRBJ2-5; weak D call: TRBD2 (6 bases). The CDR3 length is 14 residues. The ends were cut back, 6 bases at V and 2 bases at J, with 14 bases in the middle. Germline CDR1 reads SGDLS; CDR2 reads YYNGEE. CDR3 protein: CASTPWSGQETQYF. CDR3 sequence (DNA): TGTGCCAGCACCCCGTGGAGCGGGCAAGAGACCCAGTACTTC.

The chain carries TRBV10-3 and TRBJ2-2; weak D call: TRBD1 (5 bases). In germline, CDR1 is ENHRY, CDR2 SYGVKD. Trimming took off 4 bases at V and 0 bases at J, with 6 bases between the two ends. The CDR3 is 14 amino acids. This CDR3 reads CAISGTTNTGELFF. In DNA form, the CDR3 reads TGTGCCATCAGTGGGACAACGAACACCGGGGAGCTGTTTTTT.

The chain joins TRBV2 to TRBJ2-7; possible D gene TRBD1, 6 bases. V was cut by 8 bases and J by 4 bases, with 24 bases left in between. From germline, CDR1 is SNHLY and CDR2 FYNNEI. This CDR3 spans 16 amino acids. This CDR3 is CASRSRGGLGKYEQYF. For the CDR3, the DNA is TGTGCCAGCCGATCTAGAGGGGGTCTGGGTAAATACGAGCAGTACTTC.

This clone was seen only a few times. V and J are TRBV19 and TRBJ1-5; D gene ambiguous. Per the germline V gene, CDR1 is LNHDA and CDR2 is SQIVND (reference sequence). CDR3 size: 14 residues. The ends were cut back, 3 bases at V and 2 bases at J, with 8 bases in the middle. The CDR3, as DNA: TGTGCCAGTAGTATGCGGTTGGGCAATCAGCCCCAGCATTTT. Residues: CASSMRLGNQPQHF.

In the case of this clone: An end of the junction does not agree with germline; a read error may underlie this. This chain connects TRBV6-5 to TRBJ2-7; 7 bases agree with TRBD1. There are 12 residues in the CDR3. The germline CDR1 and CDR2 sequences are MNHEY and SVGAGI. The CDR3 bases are TGTGCCAGCAGTTCACCAACAGGGGATTGGGAGTTC. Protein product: CASSSPTGDWEF.

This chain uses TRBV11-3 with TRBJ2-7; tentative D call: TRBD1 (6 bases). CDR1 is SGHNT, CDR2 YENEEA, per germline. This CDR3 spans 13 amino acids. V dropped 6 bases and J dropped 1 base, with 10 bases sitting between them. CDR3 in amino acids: CASRQTGSYEQYF. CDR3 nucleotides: TGTGCCAGCAGACAGACAGGTTCCTACGAGCAGTACTTC.

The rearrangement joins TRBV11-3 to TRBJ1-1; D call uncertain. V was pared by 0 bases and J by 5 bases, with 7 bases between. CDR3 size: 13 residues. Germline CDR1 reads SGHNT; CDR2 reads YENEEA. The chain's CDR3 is CASSLEQETEAFF. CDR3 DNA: TGTGCCAGCAGCTTAGAGCAGGAAACTGAAGCTTTCTTT.

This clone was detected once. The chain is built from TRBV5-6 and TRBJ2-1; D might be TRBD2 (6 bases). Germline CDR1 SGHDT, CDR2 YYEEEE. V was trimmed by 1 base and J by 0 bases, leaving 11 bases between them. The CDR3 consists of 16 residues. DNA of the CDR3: TGTGCCAGCAGCTTGTCGGGCGGGACCTCCTACAATGAGCAGTTCTTC. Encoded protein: CASSLSGGTSYNEQFF.

CDR3 DNA: TGTGCCAGCAGCGTAGGGTACAGTGACGAGCAGTACTTC. Protein product: CASSVGYSDEQYF. J is TRBJ2-7 and V is TRBV9, with D unresolved. Germline-derived CDR1 and CDR2 are SGDLS and YYNGEE. The V and J ends lost 0 bases and 5 bases respectively, with 9 bases between them. CDR3 length: 13 residues.

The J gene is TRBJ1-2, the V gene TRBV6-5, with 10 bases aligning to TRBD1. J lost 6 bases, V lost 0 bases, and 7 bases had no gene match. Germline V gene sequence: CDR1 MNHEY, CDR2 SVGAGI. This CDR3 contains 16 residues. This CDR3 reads CASSYSRDRGRHGYTF. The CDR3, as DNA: TGTGCCAGCAGTTACTCTAGGGACAGGGGTCGTCATGGCTACACCTTC.

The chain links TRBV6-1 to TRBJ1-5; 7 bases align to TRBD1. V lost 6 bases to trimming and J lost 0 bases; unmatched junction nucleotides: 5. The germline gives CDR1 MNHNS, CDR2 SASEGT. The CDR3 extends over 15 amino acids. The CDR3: CASRETGRSNQPQHF. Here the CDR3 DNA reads TGTGCCAGCAGGGAGACAGGGCGTAGCAATCAGCCCCAGCATTTT.

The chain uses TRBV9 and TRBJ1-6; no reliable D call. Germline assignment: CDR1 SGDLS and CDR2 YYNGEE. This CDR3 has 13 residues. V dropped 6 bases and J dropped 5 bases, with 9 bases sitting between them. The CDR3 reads CASKREDNSPLHF. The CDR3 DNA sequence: TGTGCCAGCAAGCGGGAGGATAATTCACCCCTCCACTTT.

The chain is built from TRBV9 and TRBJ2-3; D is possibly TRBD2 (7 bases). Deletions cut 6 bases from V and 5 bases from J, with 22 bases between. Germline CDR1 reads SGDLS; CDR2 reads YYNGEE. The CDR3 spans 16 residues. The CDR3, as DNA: TGTGCCAGCACCAAAGGGGGGGGGAGGGCCGAAGATACGCAGTATTTT. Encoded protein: CASTKGGGRAEDTQYF.

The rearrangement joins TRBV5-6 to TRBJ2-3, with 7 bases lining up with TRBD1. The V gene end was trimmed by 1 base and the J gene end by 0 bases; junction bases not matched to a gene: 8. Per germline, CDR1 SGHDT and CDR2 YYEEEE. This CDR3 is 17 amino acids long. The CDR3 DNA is TGTGCCAGCAGCTTGCGGCGACAGGGAAGGAGCACAGATACGCAGTATTTT. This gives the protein CASSLRRQGRSTDTQYF.

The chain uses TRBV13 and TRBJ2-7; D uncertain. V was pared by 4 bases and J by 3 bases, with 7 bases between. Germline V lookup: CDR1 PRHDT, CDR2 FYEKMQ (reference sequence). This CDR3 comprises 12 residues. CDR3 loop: CASSSSSYEQYF. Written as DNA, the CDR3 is TGTGCCAGCAGCTCCTCTAGCTACGAGCAGTACTTC. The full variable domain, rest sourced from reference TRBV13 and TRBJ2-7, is AAGVIQSPRHLIKEKRETATLKCYPIPRHDTVYWYQQGPGQDPQFLISFYEKMQSDKGSIPDRFSAQQFSDYHSELNMSSLELGDSALYFCASSSSSYEQYFGPGTRLTVT.

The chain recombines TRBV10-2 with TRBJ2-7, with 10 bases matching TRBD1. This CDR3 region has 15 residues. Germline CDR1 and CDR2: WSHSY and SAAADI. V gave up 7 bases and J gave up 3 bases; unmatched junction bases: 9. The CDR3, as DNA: TGCGCCAGCACCGCCACGGGACAGGGGATCTACGAGCAGTACTTC. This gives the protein CASTATGQGIYEQYF.

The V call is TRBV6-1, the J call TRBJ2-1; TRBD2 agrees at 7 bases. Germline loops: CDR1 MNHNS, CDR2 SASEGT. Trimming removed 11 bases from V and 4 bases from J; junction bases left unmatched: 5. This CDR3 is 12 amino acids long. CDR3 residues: CAGWGGYNEQFF. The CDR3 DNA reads TGTGCCGGTTGGGGGGGTTACAATGAGCAGTTCTTC.

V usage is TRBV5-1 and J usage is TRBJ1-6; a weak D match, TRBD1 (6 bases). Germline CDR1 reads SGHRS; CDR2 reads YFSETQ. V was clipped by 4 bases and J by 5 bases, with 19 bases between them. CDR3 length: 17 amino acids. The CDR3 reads CASSPGGGIRDNSPLHF. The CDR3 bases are TGCGCCAGCAGCCCCGGGGGGGGCATTAGGGATAATTCACCCCTCCACTTT.

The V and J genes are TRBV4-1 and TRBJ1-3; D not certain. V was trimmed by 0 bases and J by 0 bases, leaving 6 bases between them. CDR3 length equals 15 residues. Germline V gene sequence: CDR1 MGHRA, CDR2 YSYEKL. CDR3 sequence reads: CASSQEVGSGNTIYF. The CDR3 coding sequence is TGCGCCAGCAGCCAAGAGGTCGGCTCTGGAAACACCATATATTTT.

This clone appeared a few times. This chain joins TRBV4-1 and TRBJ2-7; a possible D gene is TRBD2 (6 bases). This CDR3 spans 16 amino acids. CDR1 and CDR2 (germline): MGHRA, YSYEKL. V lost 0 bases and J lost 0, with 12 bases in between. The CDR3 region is CASSQDGGTYSYEQYF. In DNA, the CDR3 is TGCGCCAGCAGCCAAGATGGGGGGACCTACTCCTACGAGCAGTACTTC.

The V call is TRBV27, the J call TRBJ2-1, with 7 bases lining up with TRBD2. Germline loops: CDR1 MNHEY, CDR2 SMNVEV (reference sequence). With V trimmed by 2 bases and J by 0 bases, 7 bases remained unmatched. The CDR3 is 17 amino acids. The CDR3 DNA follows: TGTGCCAGCAGTTTAAGCCACCAGCGGGGCTCCTACAATGAGCAGTTCTTC. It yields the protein CASSLSHQRGSYNEQFF.

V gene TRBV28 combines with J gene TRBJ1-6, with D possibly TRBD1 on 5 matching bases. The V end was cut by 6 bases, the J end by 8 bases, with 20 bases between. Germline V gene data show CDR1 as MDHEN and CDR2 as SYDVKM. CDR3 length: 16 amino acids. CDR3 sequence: CASSNEGRGSDSPLHF. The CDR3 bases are TGTGCCAGCAGCAATGAAGGGCGGGGGTCAGATTCACCCCTCCACTTT.

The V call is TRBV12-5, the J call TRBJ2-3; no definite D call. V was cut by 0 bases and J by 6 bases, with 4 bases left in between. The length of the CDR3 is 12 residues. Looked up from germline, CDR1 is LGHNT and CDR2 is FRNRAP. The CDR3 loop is CASGLVLDTQYF. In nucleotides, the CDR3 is TGTGCTAGTGGTTTGGTACTCGATACGCAGTATTTT.

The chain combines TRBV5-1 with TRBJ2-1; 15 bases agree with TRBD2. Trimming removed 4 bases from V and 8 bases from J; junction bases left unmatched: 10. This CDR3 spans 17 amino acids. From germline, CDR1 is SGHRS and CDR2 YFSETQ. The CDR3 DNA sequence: TGCGCCAGCAGCGGACGACCGGGACTAGCGGGGGGCGATGAGCAGTTCTTC. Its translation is CASSGRPGLAGGDEQFF.